Listed here is a single T cell receptor beta chain. Antigen: not known. Individual cDNA molecules carried attached unique molecular identifiers. TCRdb ran MiXCR on the 5' RACE reads and lists one entry per CDR3 protein. The table lists some 73,000 distinct CDR3 sequences, 10% to 15% of them singletons. Germline values: CDR1 LGHDT, CDR2 YNNKEL (reference sequence). This CDR3 has 16 residues. V shed 0 bases and J 8 bases; nucleotides not matched to a gene: 11. The record originates from a study of early T cells in non-severe SARS-CoV-2 infection. Study details: Sequencing targeted bulk RNA from unsorted whole blood, leaving chains unpaired. Study-wide results and caveats: Sequences matched to VDJdb favored anti-spike CD8 responses, while private and CD4 specificities were missed.

The V call is TRBV3-1, the J call TRBJ1-2; 8 bases match TRBD1. This TCR was sampled from an adult who was a healthcare worker with PCR-confirmed SARS-CoV-2 infection or an uninfected control (not recorded which). What was sequenced was whole blood. The CDR3 loop is CASSQDGVQGARGYTF. The DNA for the CDR3 is TGTGCCAGCAGCCAAGATGGAGTGCAGGGGGCACGAGGCTACACCTTC.